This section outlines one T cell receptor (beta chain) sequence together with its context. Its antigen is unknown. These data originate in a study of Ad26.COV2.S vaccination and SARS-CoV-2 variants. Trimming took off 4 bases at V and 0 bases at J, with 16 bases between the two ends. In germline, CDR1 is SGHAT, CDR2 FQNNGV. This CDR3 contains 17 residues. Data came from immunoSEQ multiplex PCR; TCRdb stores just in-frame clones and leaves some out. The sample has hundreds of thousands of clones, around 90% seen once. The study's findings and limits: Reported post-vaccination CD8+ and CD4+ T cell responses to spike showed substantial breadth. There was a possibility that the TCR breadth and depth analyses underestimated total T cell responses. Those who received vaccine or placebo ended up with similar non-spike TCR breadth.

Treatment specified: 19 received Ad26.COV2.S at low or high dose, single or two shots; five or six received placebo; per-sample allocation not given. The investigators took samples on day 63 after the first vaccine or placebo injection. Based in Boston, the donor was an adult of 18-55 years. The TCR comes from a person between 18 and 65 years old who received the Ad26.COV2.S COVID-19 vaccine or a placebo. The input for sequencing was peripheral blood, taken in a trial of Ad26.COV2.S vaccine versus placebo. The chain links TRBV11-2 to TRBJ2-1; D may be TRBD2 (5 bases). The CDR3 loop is CASSSLLAASSYNEQFF. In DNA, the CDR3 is TGTGCCAGCAGCTCCCTTCTAGCAGCAAGCTCCTACAATGAGCAGTTCTTC.